One sample yielded the 14 T cell receptor beta chains listed below, sequenced in a study of blood T cells in healthy people across ages. Primed by a sample-barcoded 5' primer and a J-beta primer mix, a second PCR proceeded for about 7 to 12 cycles. Each CDR3 protein is one row after TCRdb ran MiXCR on the 5' RACE reads. Among about 690,000 distinct CDR3 sequences listed, roughly 43% were seen once. The sample consisted of blood. The receptors shown here come from a man aged 80 or over in good health.

This clonotype was counted a few times. The V gene is TRBV4-3, the J gene TRBJ2-5, with 7 bases fitting TRBD1. CDR1 is LGHNA, CDR2 YSLEER, per germline. Trimming removed 6 bases from V and 4 bases from J; junction bases left unmatched: 8. The CDR3 runs to 14 residues. The CDR3 sequence: CASSRQGRGETQYF. DNA for the CDR3: TGCGCCAGCAGTCGACAGGGCAGGGGAGAGACCCAGTACTTC.

The J gene is TRBJ2-6, the V gene TRBV28, with D possibly being TRBD1 (6 bases). V gave up 6 bases and J gave up 1 base, with 13 bases separating them. Germline CDR1 is MDHEN and CDR2 is SYDVKM. The CDR3 runs 16 residues. The CDR3, as DNA: TGTGCCAGCAGGCCCAACACAGGGTCTGGGGCCAACGTCCTGACTTTC. It yields the protein CASRPNTGSGANVLTF.

This clonotype came up a few times. The V gene is TRBV12-3 or TRBV12-4, the J gene TRBJ2-5, with D tentatively TRBD2 (6 bases). The length of the CDR3 is 16 residues. The V and J ends lost 6 bases and 1 base respectively, with 18 bases between them. The CDR3: CASSLRRTNPQETQYF. The CDR3 nucleotides are TGTGCCAGCAGCCTACGAAGGACTAACCCCCAAGAGACCCAGTACTTC.

The chain uses TRBV6-5 and TRBJ1-6, with D maybe TRBD1 (6 bases). V was cut by 0 bases and J by 0 bases, with 9 bases left in between. The germline V gene has CDR1 MNHEY and CDR2 SVGAGI. This CDR3 is 17 amino acids long. This CDR3 is CASSYSGGSSYNSPLHF. As DNA, the CDR3 is TGTGCCAGCAGTTACTCGGGGGGCAGCTCCTATAATTCACCCCTCCACTTT.

This clonotype came up a few times. The V gene is TRBV10-1, the J gene TRBJ2-5; 7 bases are a match to TRBD1. V shed 0 bases and J 9 bases; nucleotides not matched to a gene: 10. Germline V CDR1 and CDR2: WNHNN, SYGVQD (reference sequence). The CDR3 sequence is 15 residues long. The CDR3 loop reads CASSESQGVAAAQYF. CDR3 nucleotide sequence: TGCGCCAGCAGTGAGTCTCAGGGGGTCGCGGCGGCCCAGTACTTC.

V gene TRBV6-6 combines with J gene TRBJ2-2; D remains ambiguous. CDR3 length: 15 residues. V was pared by 0 bases and J by 4 bases, with 9 bases between. CDR1 is MNHNY, CDR2 SVGAGI, per germline (reference sequence). In nucleotides, the CDR3 is TGTGCCAGCAGTTACTCAATACCGACCACCGGGGAGCTGTTTTTT. It yields the protein CASSYSIPTTGELFF.

The genes are TRBV7-2 and TRBJ2-7; the D is unclear. The V gene's germline CDR1 is SGHTA and CDR2 FQGNSA. This CDR3 region has 14 residues. The ends were cut back, 5 bases at V and 5 bases at J, with 16 bases in the middle. This chain's CDR3 is CASSLEDGVHEQYF. In nucleotides, the CDR3 is TGTGCCAGCAGCCTAGAGGACGGAGTCCACGAGCAGTACTTC.

The chain combines TRBV5-1 with TRBJ2-7, with no clear D. V shed 4 bases and J shed 5 bases, with 13 bases lying between them. This CDR3 contains 13 residues. Germline CDR1 reads SGHRS; CDR2 reads YFSETQ. CDR3 sequence reads: CASSPSRLDEQYF. CDR3 sequence (DNA): TGCGCCAGCAGCCCATCTCGGCTAGACGAGCAGTACTTC.

The V and J genes are TRBV7-9 and TRBJ2-6, with D possibly being TRBD2 (7 bases). CDR1 and CDR2 from the germline V gene are SEHNR and FQNEAQ (reference sequence). The CDR3 totals 19 residues. V lost 6 bases and J 0 bases, leaving 21 bases between the germline ends. CDR3 loop: CASSRLTGGYSSGANVLTF. CDR3 nucleotides: TGTGCCAGCAGTCGACTAACGGGGGGCTATAGCTCTGGGGCCAACGTCCTGACTTTC.

The V and J genes are TRBV5-1 and TRBJ2-7; 7 bases are a match to TRBD1. J gave up 6 bases and V 5 bases, and 14 bases lay outside the gene matches. The CDR3 contains 15 residues. Germline V gene sequence: CDR1 SGHRS, CDR2 YFSETQ. CDR3 DNA sequence: TGCGCCAGCAGACAAACAGGGGCGGAAGGGCGCGAGCAGTACTTC. Protein: CASRQTGAEGREQYF.

This chain uses TRBV18 with TRBJ2-3, with D tentatively TRBD1 (6 bases). The CDR3 loop spans 12 amino acids. V lost 6 bases to trimming and J lost 5 bases, with 9 bases between them. The germline V gene encodes CDR1 KGHSH and CDR2 LQKENI. CDR3 nucleotides: TGTGCCAGCTCTCCGGACAGAGATACGCAGTATTTT. As protein: CASSPDRDTQYF.

This clonotype was seen a few times. The CDR3 region is CASSVEGKYEQYF. The CDR3 nucleotides read TGCGCCAGCAGCGTTGAGGGGAAGTACGAGCAGTACTTC. V gene TRBV5-1 combines with J gene TRBJ2-7; D assignment may be TRBD1 or TRBD2 (5 bases each). Between the trimmed V and J ends, which lost 4 bases and 4 bases, there was a span of 12 bases. The CDR3 consists of 13 residues. Germline lookup yields CDR1 SGHRS and CDR2 YFSETQ.

This clonotype was detected only a few times. The rearrangement uses TRBV4-3 and TRBJ1-1; D unresolved. The CDR3 runs to 14 residues. Germline V lookup: CDR1 LGHNA, CDR2 YSLEER. V was cut by 1 base and J by 4 bases, with 10 bases left in between. In DNA, the CDR3 is TGCGCCAGCAGCCAAGTTGTCTTCGTCACTGAAGCTTTCTTT. Translating gives CASSQVVFVTEAFF.

The sample holds a few counts of this clonotype. This chain connects TRBV15 to TRBJ2-7, with 8 bases aligning to TRBD1. Trimming cost V 0 bases and J 4 bases; bases outside gene matches: 23. The CDR3 is 21 residues long. Germline V gene data show CDR1 as LNHNV and CDR2 as YYDKDF (reference sequence). CDR3: CATSRDGVGTGLANGRYEQYF. As DNA, the CDR3 is TGTGCCACCAGCAGAGACGGGGTCGGGACAGGTCTAGCCAACGGACGTTACGAGCAGTACTTC.